The clone carrying this T cell receptor beta chain is a singleton in its sample. V was shortened by 0 bases and J by 8 bases, with 13 bases between the two germline ends. CDR3 length equals 14 residues. CDR1 and CDR2 from the germline V gene are MGHRA and YSYEKL. This entry belongs to a study of blood T cell repertoires in COVID-19. Study summary: Researchers got acute and convalescent COVID-19 samples from the United States, Italy and Spain.

In the authors' workflow: The assay estimated nucleated cells by amplifying reference gene primers. Libraries were prepared by immunoSEQ multiplex PCR; TCRdb keeps only in-frame clonotypes and omits some of them. V and J calls and clone size are those listed in that table; D and trimming were worked out from the DNA. Altogether roughly 500,000 clones are present, 80% to 90% being singletons, with the ten largest covering around 7.9%. The J gene is TRBJ1-1, the V gene TRBV4-1; no clear D. This TCR was recovered from a woman aged 60-75 years who had recovered from COVID-19. The material sequenced was PBMCs or T cells enriched from blood (not recorded which). This CDR3 is CASSQDSGVLEAFF. Written as DNA, the CDR3 is TGCGCCAGCAGCCAAGATTCGGGTGTGCTCGAAGCTTTCTTT.